Presented here are 5 T cell receptor beta chains from one specimen sequenced in a study of T cell responses to AZD1222 COVID-19 vaccine. Clones were sequenced by immunoSEQ multiplex PCR, and TCRdb holds only the in-frame ones, with some missing. The data show roughly 120,000 clones, about 91% seen once. Specimen: peripheral blood, collected 28 days after the second AZD1222 dose. These receptors all stem from an adult who received the AZD1222 COVID-19 vaccine.

This chain links TRBV5-1 with TRBJ2-5; D remains unclear. V lost 5 bases and J 2 bases, leaving 13 bases between the germline ends. From germline, CDR1 is SGHRS and CDR2 YFSETQ. The CDR3 loop spans 14 amino acids. CDR3 amino acids: CASSRSSDQETQYF. CDR3 coding DNA: TGCGCCAGCAGTCGAAGTAGTGATCAAGAGACCCAGTACTTC.

CDR3 nucleotide sequence: TGTGCCAGCAGCGGGACACGTTCCACCGGGGAGCTGTTTTTT. Translated: CASSGTRSTGELFF. The V gene is TRBV9, the J gene TRBJ2-2, with D possibly TRBD1 on 5 matching bases. The ends were cut back, 3 bases at V and 4 bases at J, with 10 bases in the middle. The CDR3 spans 14 residues. Germline CDR1 and CDR2: SGDLS and YYNGEE.

This chain joins TRBV7-2 and TRBJ1-1; D possibly corresponds to TRBD1 (5 bases). In germline, CDR1 is SGHTA, CDR2 FQGNSA. Trimming cost V 4 bases and J 4 bases, with 19 bases left between them. The CDR3 is 16 amino acids. This CDR3 is CASSSSGAGSGTEAFF. Here the CDR3 DNA reads TGTGCCAGCAGCTCTAGCGGGGCAGGATCTGGCACTGAAGCTTTCTTT.

This rearrangement joins TRBV4-3 to TRBJ2-1; 10 positions match TRBD2. V shed 1 base and J 7 bases; nucleotides not matched to a gene: 7. From germline, CDR1 is LGHNA and CDR2 YSLEER. CDR3 length: 16 amino acids. This CDR3 is CASSQGLAGGGNEQFF. CDR3 bases: TGCGCCAGCAGCCAAGGGTTAGCGGGGGGCGGGAATGAGCAGTTCTTC.

The chain couples TRBV6-5 to TRBJ1-6; no definite D call. CDR3 size: 12 residues. The germline gives CDR1 MNHEY, CDR2 SVGAGI. The V end was cut by 6 bases, the J end by 8 bases, with 8 bases between. The CDR3 DNA follows: TGTGCCAGCAGCCCGACGTATTCACCCCTCCACTTT. This sequence encodes CASSPTYSPLHF.